The T cell receptor beta chain under discussion was sequenced for a study of control samples from healthy donors and cancer patients. The germline V gene has CDR1 SNHLY and CDR2 FYNNEI. Trimming shortened V by 5 bases and J by 12 bases, and 14 bases separated the two germline ends. The CDR3 totals 12 residues. Sequenced by immunoSEQ multiplex PCR; TCRdb stores in-frame clones only, minus some. Seen here are about 41,000 clones, less than 95% observed once, and the top ten hold roughly a quarter. J is TRBJ2-1 and V is TRBV2, with D possibly matching TRBD2 (5 bases). The sequence derives from a man in his fifties or sixties in good health. Sequences were obtained from blood. CDR3 in amino acids: CASSQEERLQFF. CDR3 coding DNA: TGTGCCAGCAGTCAGGAGGAAAGGTTGCAGTTCTTC. The entire variable domain, with the rest obtained from reference TRBV2 and TRBJ2-1, is as follows: EPEVTQTPSHQVTQMGQEVILRCVPISNHLYFYWYRQILGQKVEFLVSFYNNEISEKSEIFDDQFSVERPDGSNFTLKIRSTKLEDSAMYFCASSQEERLQFFGPGTRLTVL.